These 21 T cell receptor beta chains share one sample of origin, sequenced in a study of identical twins. MiXCR, applied by TCRdb to the 5' RACE reads, yields one record per CDR3 protein. The sample holds a few hundred thousand distinct CDR3 sequences, roughly 9.9% seen once. A further study also used this sample, focusing on yellow fever vaccine responses in identical twins.

Sequenced input: PBMCs. These receptors originate from a woman between 18 and 30 years old in good health.

Many counts were recorded for this clonotype. Here the CDR3 DNA reads TGCGCCAGCAGCTTGGAGGGGGCGCGGAATCAGCCCCAGCATTTT. Amino acid sequence: CASSLEGARNQPQHF. The chain employs TRBV5-1 and TRBJ1-5; 7 bases line up with TRBD1. Per germline, CDR1 SGHRS and CDR2 YFSETQ. The V and J ends lost 0 bases and 4 bases, in that order; junction bases with no gene match: 4. There are 15 residues in the CDR3.

This clonotype has at least ten counts. This chain connects TRBV7-9 to TRBJ2-7; possibly TRBD2 for D (5 bases). CDR1 is SEHNR, CDR2 FQNEAQ, per germline (reference sequence). This CDR3 has 14 residues. The V gene lost 7 bases and the J gene lost 3 bases, with 16 bases spanning the gap. CDR3 nucleotide sequence: TGTGCCAGCACCCGGACTCCACAAATCTACGAGCAGTACTTC. Translation: CASTRTPQIYEQYF.

This clonotype has a count of ten or more. The chain is built from TRBV4-3 and TRBJ1-2, with unresolved D. Germline V gene data show CDR1 as LGHNA and CDR2 as YSLEER. V was trimmed by 1 base and J by 5 bases, leaving 14 bases between them. This CDR3 is 15 amino acids long. DNA of the CDR3: TGCGCCAGCAGCCAAGTAACGGACCTAGGTTATGGCTACACCTTC. This gives the protein CASSQVTDLGYGYTF.

This clonotype was recorded many times. This chain joins TRBV4-3 and TRBJ2-7; TRBD2 aligns across 11 bases. The ends lost 4 bases at V and 4 bases at J; junction bases unmatched: 6. The CDR3 loop spans 15 amino acids. The germline gives CDR1 LGHNA, CDR2 YSLEER. The CDR3 sequence is CASSLSTSGNYEQYF. The CDR3 DNA follows: TGCGCCAGCAGCCTTTCGACTAGCGGGAATTACGAGCAGTACTTC.

The table lists this clonotype with many counts. J is TRBJ2-4 and V is TRBV20-1; maybe TRBD2 (6 bases). V was trimmed by 0 bases and J by 9 bases, leaving 9 bases between them. Looked up from germline, CDR1 is DFQATT and CDR2 is SNEGSKA (reference sequence). CDR3 size: 12 residues. Written as DNA, the CDR3 is TGCAGTGCTAGAGATCTCGGGGGCATTCAGTACTTC. This codes for CSARDLGGIQYF.

This clonotype appeared many times. The chain uses TRBV7-9 and TRBJ2-1; no definite D call. The germline V and J ends were trimmed by 2 bases and 6 bases, with 17 bases remaining between them. Germline V gene lookup returns CDR1 SEHNR and CDR2 FQNEAQ (reference sequence). The CDR3 totals 16 residues. The CDR3 loop reads CASSLKPHYAVNEQFF. CDR3 nucleotide sequence: TGTGCCAGCAGCTTAAAGCCGCATTACGCGGTCAATGAGCAGTTCTTC.

The sample holds many counts of this clonotype. The rearrangement joins TRBV28 to TRBJ2-2; the match to TRBD2 covers 8 bases. There are 16 residues in the CDR3. J lost 4 bases, V lost 10 bases, and 14 bases had no gene match. Per germline, CDR1 MDHEN and CDR2 SYDVKM. The CDR3 sequence: CAKVPLERESTGELFF. The CDR3 bases are TGTGCCAAAGTTCCCCTAGAGCGGGAGAGCACCGGGGAGCTGTTTTTT.

CDR3 loop: CASSSPGHPQETQYF. The CDR3 DNA is TGTGCCAGCAGCTCGCCGGGACACCCGCAAGAGACCCAGTACTTC. The V call is TRBV13, the J call TRBJ2-5; D is possibly TRBD1 (6 bases). The CDR3 loop spans 15 amino acids. Deletions cut 4 bases from V and 2 bases from J, with 14 bases between. In germline, CDR1 is PRHDT, CDR2 FYEKMQ (reference sequence).

V gene TRBV6-2 or TRBV6-3 combines with J gene TRBJ1-1, with 8 bases fitting TRBD1. Trimming took 7 bases from V and 3 from J; bases not matched to a gene: 16. CDR3 size: 17 residues. Germline V gene data show CDR1 as MNHEY and CDR2 as SVGEGT. The CDR3: CASTYEQGAQEDTEAFF. CDR3 in DNA: TGTGCCAGCACCTATGAGCAGGGGGCACAAGAGGACACTGAAGCTTTCTTT.

The chain recombines TRBV30 with TRBJ1-5; D is undetermined. The V gene's germline CDR1 is GTSNPN and CDR2 SVGIG (reference sequence). Trimming pared 7 bases from V and 9 bases from J, leaving 16 bases between. CDR3 size: 12 residues. The CDR3 sequence: CASGHPGGPQHF. CDR3 DNA sequence: TGTGCCTCGGGCCACCCAGGAGGGCCCCAGCATTTT.

The genes are TRBV7-8 and TRBJ1-1; 8 positions agree with TRBD1. J lost 0 bases, V lost 7 bases, and 13 bases had no gene match. CDR3 length equals 17 residues. Germline CDR1 is SGHVS and CDR2 is FQNEAQ. The CDR3 coding sequence is TGTGCCAGCACCGGACAGGGCAGACAAGACATGAACACTGAAGCTTTCTTT. Protein product: CASTGQGRQDMNTEAFF. Based on the CDR3 plus reference TRBV7-8 and TRBJ1-1, the full variable domain is GAGVSQSPRYKVAKRGQDVALRCDPISGHVSLFWYQQALGQGPEFLTYFQNEAQLDKSGLPSDRFFAERPEGSVSTLKIQRTQQEDSAVYLCASTGQGRQDMNTEAFFGQGTRLTVV.

This clonotype came up a few times. V and J are TRBV20-1 and TRBJ2-7; D possibly matches TRBD1 or TRBD2 (5 bases each). CDR3 length equals 11 residues. The germline gives CDR1 DFQATT, CDR2 SNEGSKA (reference sequence). V shed 3 bases and J shed 6 bases, with 9 bases lying between them. CDR3 sequence (DNA): TGCAGTGCTAGTCAGAGGGGCGAGCAGTACTTC. It codes for CSASQRGEQYF.

J is TRBJ1-4 and V is TRBV10-3, with TRBD1 as a possible D gene (5 bases). The CDR3 runs to 15 residues. Trimming stripped 3 bases from V and 7 bases from J, with 15 bases between. CDR1 is ENHRY, CDR2 SYGVKD, per germline. CDR3 nucleotide sequence: TGTGCCATCAGTGAACCCGATACCGGGGGTGAAAAACTGTTTTTT. This codes for CAISEPDTGGEKLFF.

This clonotype came up many times. This chain connects TRBV7-2 to TRBJ1-2, with 8 nucleotides matching TRBD1. The CDR3 has 14 amino acids. In germline, CDR1 is SGHTA, CDR2 FQGNSA. Unmatched junction bases numbered 4, after V lost 5 bases and J lost 2 bases. CDR3 nucleotides: TGTGCCAGCAGCCCGACAGGGGAGAACTATGGCTACACCTTC. It encodes CASSPTGENYGYTF.

This clonotype appeared a few times. The chain links TRBV6-8 to TRBJ2-3, with D hard to call. This CDR3 contains 10 residues. The germline CDR1 and CDR2 sequences are MNHGY and SAAAGT. V was trimmed by 11 bases and J by 3 bases, leaving 6 bases between them. Written as DNA, the CDR3 is TGTGCCGGAATTACAGATACGCAGTATTTT. It encodes CAGITDTQYF.

Only a few counts were recorded for this clonotype. In nucleotides, the CDR3 is TGTGCCAGCAGTTTATTTAGTGATTACGAGCAGTACTTC. It yields the protein CASSLFSDYEQYF. The V and J genes are TRBV27 and TRBJ2-7; the D is unclear. This CDR3 region has 13 residues. The V end was cut by 1 base, the J end by 4 bases, with 8 bases between. Germline V gene sequence: CDR1 MNHEY, CDR2 SMNVEV (reference sequence).

This clonotype was seen repeatedly, ten times or more. This chain joins TRBV7-8 and TRBJ2-5, with D possibly matching TRBD2 (5 bases). The CDR3 is 16 residues long. The germline V gene has CDR1 SGHVS and CDR2 FQNEAQ. Trimming left V 2 bases short and J 0 bases short, with 13 bases between. In DNA, the CDR3 is TGTGCCAGCAGCTTAAATGGGAGACCGTACCAAGAGACCCAGTACTTC. This sequence encodes CASSLNGRPYQETQYF.

This chain links TRBV5-1 with TRBJ1-1, with D possibly TRBD1 on 5 matching bases. The CDR3 is 13 residues long. The V and J ends lost 0 bases and 8 bases respectively, with 11 bases between them. Germline V gene data show CDR1 as SGHRS and CDR2 as YFSETQ. The CDR3 spells CASSLGLREEAFF. The DNA of the CDR3 is TGCGCCAGCAGCTTGGGACTCAGGGAAGAAGCTTTCTTT. The whole variable domain, remainder taken from reference TRBV5-1 and TRBJ1-1, is KAGVTQTPRYLIKTRGQQVTLSCSPISGHRSVSWYQQTPGQGLQFLFEYFSETQRNKGNFPGRFSGRQFSNSRSEMNVSTLELGDSALYLCASSLGLREEAFFGQGTRLTVV.

The chain uses TRBV20-1 and TRBJ2-1, with 9 bases matching TRBD2. The CDR3 totals 15 residues. V lost 6 bases and J lost 4; bases outside the gene matches: 10. Germline V lookup: CDR1 DFQATT, CDR2 SNEGSKA (reference sequence). The CDR3 DNA reads as TGCAGTGCCCGTGTGCGGGAGGGCCTATACAATGAGCAGTTCTTC. Translated, it gives CSARVREGLYNEQFF.

Ten or more counts support this clonotype. The chain combines TRBV20-1 with TRBJ2-3; D gene uncertain. Trimming left V 1 base short and J 2 bases short, with 10 bases between. This CDR3 has 14 residues. Germline values: CDR1 DFQATT, CDR2 SNEGSKA (reference sequence). CDR3: CSARVTVNTDTQYF. CDR3 coding DNA: TGCAGTGCTAGAGTGACTGTGAACACAGATACGCAGTATTTT.

This clonotype was seen a few times. The V and J genes are TRBV9 and TRBJ2-1, with 8 bases matching TRBD2. Per germline, CDR1 SGDLS and CDR2 YYNGEE. CDR3 length equals 14 residues. Trimming cost V 3 bases and J 10 bases; bases outside gene matches: 9. This CDR3 is CASSAGGGTTEQFF. As DNA, the CDR3 is TGTGCCAGCAGCGCGGGAGGGGGAACAACCGAGCAGTTCTTC.